These 10 T cell receptor beta chains were all obtained from the same sample, sequenced in a study of T cells after yellow fever vaccination (dated by TCRdb to the late 2010s). Library method: 5' RACE. The data were produced on an Illumina HiSeq 2500. Using fastp trimming at Q25 and MiXCR clonotype assembly, TCRdb reanalyzed the public sequencing data and kept in-frame beta chains. One record per CDR3 amino acid sequence lists the most common genes and DNA. The sample yields approximately 150,000 distinct CDR3 sequences; about 6% were counted once. The ten biggest clones cover approximately 3% of the sample. The intended sense of this specimen's treatment or condition label: live attenuated yellow fever vaccine strain. Sample: CD4+ T cells sorted from PBMCs, taken on the day of the first yellow fever vaccination. These receptor sequences come from a man younger than 35 who received the YFV17D yellow fever vaccine.

The sample holds many counts of this clonotype. This chain uses TRBV4-2 with TRBJ1-2, with a weak D call TRBD1 (6 bases). CDR1 and CDR2 from the germline V gene are LGHNA and YNFKEQ. V was trimmed by 0 bases and J by 0 bases, leaving 11 bases between them. The CDR3 has 16 amino acids. CDR3 in amino acids: CASSQEVRTANYGYTF. As DNA, the CDR3 is TGTGCCAGCAGCCAAGAAGTCCGGACAGCTAACTATGGCTACACCTTC.

This clonotype was counted a few times. V is TRBV7-2 and J is TRBJ1-5, with D uncertain. Germline assignment: CDR1 SGHTA and CDR2 FQGNSA. The ends were cut back, 5 bases at V and 1 base at J, with 9 bases in the middle. The CDR3 is 14 amino acids. The CDR3 reads CASSPQRSNQPQHF. CDR3 DNA sequence: TGTGCCAGCAGCCCGCAGAGGAGCAATCAGCCCCAGCATTTT.

This clonotype was counted at least ten times. The CDR3 DNA is TGTGCCAGCAGCCCGTGGACTTTAGAAGCTTTCTTT. This encodes CASSPWTLEAFF. The chain has TRBV7-2 and TRBJ1-1; D ambiguous. Trimming took off 5 bases at V and 8 bases at J, with 12 bases between the two ends. The CDR3 has 12 residues. CDR1 and CDR2 (germline): SGHTA, FQGNSA.

The rearrangement links TRBV6-2 or TRBV6-3 to TRBJ2-1; D is unclear. Germline lookup yields CDR1 MNHEY and CDR2 SVGEGT. The V end lost 2 bases, the J end lost 2 bases, and 13 bases lay between the germline ends. The CDR3 has 16 amino acids. CDR3 in DNA: TGTGCCAGCAGTTACGTGTTAGGGAACACCTACAATGAGCAGTTCTTC. Protein product: CASSYVLGNTYNEQFF.

This clonotype was counted a few times. The chain carries TRBV5-1 and TRBJ2-1; D possibly corresponds to TRBD1 (5 bases). The CDR3 runs to 17 residues. Germline loops: CDR1 SGHRS, CDR2 YFSETQ. Trimming left V 4 bases short and J 5 bases short, with 22 bases between. DNA of the CDR3: TGCGCCAGCAGCCGGACCTCTCTATTCGACAGTCACAATGAGCAGTTCTTC. This encodes CASSRTSLFDSHNEQFF.

V usage is TRBV20-1 and J usage is TRBJ2-3; the match to TRBD1 covers 8 bases. The CDR3 runs 13 residues. The germline V gene encodes CDR1 DFQATT and CDR2 SNEGSKA (reference sequence). This CDR3 is CSARRGRTDTQYF. CDR3 nucleotides: TGCAGCGCGCGCAGGGGGCGGACAGATACGCAGTATTTT.

On this clonotype itself: This sequence may be a read error, since a much larger clone differs from it by one base. The genes are TRBV3-1 and TRBJ2-1; 8 nucleotides align to TRBD2. With V trimmed by 4 bases and J by 0 bases, 5 bases remained unmatched. The CDR3 runs 16 residues. Per the germline V gene, CDR1 is LGHDT and CDR2 is YNNKEL (reference sequence). The chain's CDR3 is CASSLIAGNSYNEQFF. DNA of the CDR3: TGTGCCAGCAGCCTAATAGCGGGGAACTCCTACAATGAGCAGTTCTTC.

This clonotype was seen many times. This chain joins TRBV3-1 and TRBJ1-4, with D unresolved. This CDR3 comprises 14 residues. V was shortened by 1 base and J by 8 bases, with 11 bases between the two germline ends. CDR1 LGHDT and CDR2 YNNKEL come from the germline V gene (reference sequence). The CDR3 loop reads CASSQVGIGEKLFF. CDR3 nucleotides: TGTGCCAGCAGCCAAGTTGGAATTGGGGAAAAACTGTTTTTT.

A few counts support this clonotype. The gene calls are TRBV19 and TRBJ1-6; D is uncertain. Per germline, CDR1 LNHDA and CDR2 SQIVND (reference sequence). Trimming stripped 6 bases from V and 3 bases from J, with 9 bases between. The CDR3 sequence is 14 residues long. The CDR3 bases are TGTGCCAGTAGATGGGGAAACTATAATTCACCCCTCCACTTT. Protein product: CASRWGNYNSPLHF.

This clonotype has ten or more counts. The CDR3 region has the DNA TGTGCCAGCAGTTTTTGGGACAGGTTATCACCCCTCCACTTT. The encoded protein is CASSFWDRLSPLHF. This chain links TRBV12-3 or TRBV12-4 with TRBJ1-6, with 8 bases identical to TRBD1. The CDR3 totals 14 residues. J gave up 10 bases and V 3 bases, and 5 bases lay outside the gene matches.